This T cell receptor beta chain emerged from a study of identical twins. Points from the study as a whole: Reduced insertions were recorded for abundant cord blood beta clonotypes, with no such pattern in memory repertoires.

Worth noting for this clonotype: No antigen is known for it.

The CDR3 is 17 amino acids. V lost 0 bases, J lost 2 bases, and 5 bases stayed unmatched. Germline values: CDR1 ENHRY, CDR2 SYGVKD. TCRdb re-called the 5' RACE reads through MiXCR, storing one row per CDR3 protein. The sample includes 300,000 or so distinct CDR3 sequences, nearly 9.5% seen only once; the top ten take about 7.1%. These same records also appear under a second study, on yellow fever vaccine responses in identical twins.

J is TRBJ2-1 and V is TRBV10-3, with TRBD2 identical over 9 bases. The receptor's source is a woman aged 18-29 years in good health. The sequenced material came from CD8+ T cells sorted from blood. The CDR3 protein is CAISESWRGGAYNEQFF. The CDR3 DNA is TGTGCCATCAGTGAGTCTTGGCGCGGGGGGGCCTACAATGAGCAGTTCTTC.